Shown below are 12 T cell receptor beta chains from a single sample sequenced in a study of cytomegalovirus exposure and HLA in healthy donors (dated by TCRdb to 2015 to 2018). Libraries were prepared through the immunoSEQ multiplex PCR assay. The table comes from immuneACCESS by way of TCRdb, which keeps in-frame sequences with V and J called. Part of the clones is missing from these tables; in studies checked, under half for an unresolved V gene and the rest for unknown reasons. This sample is represented by about 75,000 clones; over 80% of them were singletons. The top ten clonotypes cover about 3% of the sample. What was sequenced was PBMCs. The receptors originated from a man aged 25-45 years in good health and CMV-seronegative.

This chain connects TRBV6-5 to TRBJ1-2; TRBD1 matches 8 bases. The CDR3 has 14 amino acids. The ends lost 5 bases at V and 4 bases at J; junction bases unmatched: 6. Looked up from germline, CDR1 is MNHEY and CDR2 is SVGAGI. CDR3 protein: CASSQRTGPYGYTF. The CDR3 DNA follows: TGTGCCAGCAGTCAAAGGACAGGGCCCTATGGCTACACCTTC.

About this clone itself: One end of the junction varies from germline; a read error may be responsible. The J gene is TRBJ2-7, the V gene TRBV5-8; 10 nucleotides align to TRBD1. The CDR3 has 13 amino acids. Germline V lookup: CDR1 SGHTS, CDR2 YDEGEE. CDR3 sequence (DNA): TGTGCCAGCAGCCGGGACAGGGGTTTAAGTATGGACTTC. Encoded protein: CASSRDRGLSMDF.

The rearrangement joins TRBV7-8 to TRBJ2-6; possibly TRBD1 for D (6 bases). V was pared by 11 bases and J by 1 base, with 18 bases between. The germline CDR1 and CDR2 sequences are SGHVS and FQNEAQ. The CDR3 consists of 16 residues. CDR3 sequence reads: CAGSDRLISGANVLTF. The CDR3 DNA reads TGTGCCGGGTCGGACAGACTAATATCTGGGGCCAACGTCCTGACTTTC.

This chain connects TRBV16 to TRBJ2-2, with 13 positions matching TRBD2. CDR3 length: 16 residues. The J segment lost 4 bases and the V segment lost 7 bases, leaving 6 bases of the junction unmatched. Germline V gives CDR1 KGHSY, CDR2 FQNENV. DNA for the CDR3: TGTGCCAGCACCTTGACTAGCGGGAGGTTCACCGGGGAGCTGTTTTTT. It codes for CASTLTSGRFTGELFF.

The chain has TRBV7-6 and TRBJ2-7, with D perhaps TRBD1 (6 bases). CDR1 is SGHVS and CDR2 is FNYEAQ in the germline V gene. This CDR3 contains 12 residues. V lost 5 bases to trimming and J lost 4 bases, with 9 bases between them. CDR3 nucleotides: TGTGCCAGCAGCGAGAGGGGGTACGAGCAGTACTTC. Protein product: CASSERGYEQYF.

This sequence joins TRBV10-3 and TRBJ1-2; D remains unclear. The CDR3 covers 12 residues. V shed 2 bases and J shed 8 bases, with 9 bases lying between them. CDR1 is ENHRY, CDR2 SYGVKD, per germline. The CDR3 DNA sequence: TGTGCCATCAGTGAGATACGGGGAGGCTACACCTTC. As protein: CAISEIRGGYTF.

This clone was seen a handful of times. The chain has TRBV2 and TRBJ2-6; D call uncertain. This CDR3 region has 13 residues. Germline CDR1 is SNHLY and CDR2 is FYNNEI. Trimming removed 3 bases at V and 4 bases at J, with 4 bases between. CDR3 sequence: CASSDAGANVLTF. The CDR3 DNA reads TGTGCCAGCAGTGATGCGGGGGCCAACGTCCTGACTTTC.

This rearrangement joins TRBV5-1 to TRBJ1-1; no reliable D call. Trimming removed 5 bases from V and 1 base from J, with 9 bases in between. The germline gives CDR1 SGHRS, CDR2 YFSETQ. The CDR3 is made up of 13 amino acids. The CDR3 bases are TGCGCCAGCAGTCTAGAGGGGAACACTGAAGCTTTCTTT. Amino acid sequence: CASSLEGNTEAFF.

In the case of this clone: Other DNA sequences in the sample encode the same CDR3. The chain has TRBV27 and TRBJ2-3; D unresolved. This CDR3 spans 12 amino acids. V lost 6 bases and J lost 0, with 4 bases in between. Germline V lookup: CDR1 MNHEY, CDR2 SMNVEV (reference sequence). For the CDR3, the DNA is TGTGCCAGCAGAACTAGCACAGATACGCAGTATTTT. Protein product: CASRTSTDTQYF.

CDR3 amino acids: CSVGLTGGDNSPLHF. CDR3 DNA sequence: TGCAGCGTTGGGCTCACAGGGGGAGATAATTCACCCCTCCACTTT. The chain is built from TRBV29-1 and TRBJ1-6, with 8 bases that match TRBD1. V dropped 4 bases and J dropped 5; count of bases not matched to a gene: 7. The CDR3 has 15 amino acids. CDR1 is SQVTM, CDR2 ANQGSEA, per germline.

This clone showed up just a few times. The V call is TRBV9, the J call TRBJ1-4; D is undetermined. The CDR3 is 15 amino acids. Looked up from germline, CDR1 is SGDLS and CDR2 is YYNGEE. Deletions cut 0 bases from V and 0 bases from J, with 6 bases between. The CDR3: CASSVGLTTNEKLFF. DNA for the CDR3: TGTGCCAGCAGCGTAGGACTAACAACTAATGAAAAACTGTTTTTT.

V and J are TRBV7-4 and TRBJ2-3, with TRBD1 as a possible D gene (5 bases). The CDR3 sequence is 18 residues long. The V gene lost 5 bases and the J gene lost 8 bases, with 29 bases spanning the gap. The V gene's germline CDR1 is SGHVT and CDR2 SQSDAQ. CDR3 amino acids: CASSPPPTKGILTGTQYF. CDR3 sequence (DNA): TGTGCCAGCAGCCCGCCCCCCACGAAGGGGATACTGACGGGTACGCAGTATTTT.